This T cell receptor (beta chain) appears in the sequencing data of a study of Graves' ophthalmopathy and Graves' hyperthyroidism. Study-level results: A majority of expanded thyroid clonotypes exceeding 0.001 frequency were likewise present in blood.

Using RNA transcripts, the TCR beta CDR3 regions were amplified. First-round RT-PCR with HTBI primers preceded a second-round multiplex PCR. TCRdb re-called the multiplex PCR reads with MiXCR, one entry per CDR3 protein. The table lists fewer than 350,000 distinct CDR3 sequences, around a sixth of them singletons. CAS ≥3, NOSPECS ≥4, moderate-to-severe activity and duration under 3 months marked donors with ophthalmopathy. Symptoms, serum thyroxine and TRAb, thyroid ultrasound, and orbital computed tomography formed the diagnostic basis. The CDR3 covers 13 residues. Trimming pared 4 bases from V and 4 bases from J, leaving 13 bases between. Per the germline V gene, CDR1 is DFQATT and CDR2 is SNEGSKA (reference sequence). This clonotype has at least ten counts. What it binds is unknown.

The sample consisted of peripheral blood. This receptor was taken from an adult man with Graves' ophthalmopathy. The chain employs TRBV20-1 and TRBJ1-1; D call uncertain. The CDR3 nucleotides read TGCAGTGCTACCCTCCGGCGGACCACTGAAGCTTTCTTT. Protein sequence: CSATLRRTTEAFF.